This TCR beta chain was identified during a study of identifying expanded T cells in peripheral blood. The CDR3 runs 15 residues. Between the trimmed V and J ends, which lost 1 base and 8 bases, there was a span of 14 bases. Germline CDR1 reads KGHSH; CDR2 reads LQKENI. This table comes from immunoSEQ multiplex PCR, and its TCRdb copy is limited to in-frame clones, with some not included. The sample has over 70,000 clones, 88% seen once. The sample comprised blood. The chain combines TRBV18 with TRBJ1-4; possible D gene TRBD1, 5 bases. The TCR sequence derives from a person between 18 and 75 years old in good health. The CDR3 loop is CASSPRDGAGEKLFF. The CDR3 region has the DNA TGTGCCAGCTCACCACGGGATGGGGCGGGCGAAAAACTGTTTTTT.